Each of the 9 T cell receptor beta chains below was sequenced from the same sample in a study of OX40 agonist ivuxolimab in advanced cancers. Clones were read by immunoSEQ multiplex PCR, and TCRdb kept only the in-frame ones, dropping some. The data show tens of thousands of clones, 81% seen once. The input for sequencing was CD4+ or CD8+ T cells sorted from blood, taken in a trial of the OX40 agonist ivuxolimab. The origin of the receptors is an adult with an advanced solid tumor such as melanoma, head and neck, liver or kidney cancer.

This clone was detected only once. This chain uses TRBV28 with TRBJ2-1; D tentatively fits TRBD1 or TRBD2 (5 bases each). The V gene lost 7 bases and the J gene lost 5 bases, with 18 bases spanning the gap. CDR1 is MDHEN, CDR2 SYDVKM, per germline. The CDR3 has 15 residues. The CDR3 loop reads CASTTGTRGHNEQFF. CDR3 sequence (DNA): TGTGCCAGCACTACCGGGACCAGAGGTCACAATGAGCAGTTCTTC. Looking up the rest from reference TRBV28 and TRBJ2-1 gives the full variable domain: DVKVTQSSRYLVKRTGEKVFLECVQDMDHENMFWYRQDPGLGLRLIYFSYDVKMKEKGDIPEGYSVSREKKERFSLILESASTNQTSMYLCASTTGTRGHNEQFFGPGTRLTVL.

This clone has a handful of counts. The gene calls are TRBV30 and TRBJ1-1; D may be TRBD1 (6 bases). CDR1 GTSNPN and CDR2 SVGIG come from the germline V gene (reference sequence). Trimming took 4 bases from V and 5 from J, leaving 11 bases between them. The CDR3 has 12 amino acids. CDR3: CAWNRVETEAFF. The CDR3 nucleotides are TGTGCCTGGAACAGGGTTGAGACTGAAGCTTTCTTT.

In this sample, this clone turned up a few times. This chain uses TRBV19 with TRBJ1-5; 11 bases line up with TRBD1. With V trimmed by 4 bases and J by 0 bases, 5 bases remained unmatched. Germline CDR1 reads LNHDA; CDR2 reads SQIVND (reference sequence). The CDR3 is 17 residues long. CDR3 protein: CASSRDRGGYSNQPQHF. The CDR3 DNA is TGTGCCAGTAGTAGGGACAGGGGGGGATATAGCAATCAGCCCCAGCATTTT.

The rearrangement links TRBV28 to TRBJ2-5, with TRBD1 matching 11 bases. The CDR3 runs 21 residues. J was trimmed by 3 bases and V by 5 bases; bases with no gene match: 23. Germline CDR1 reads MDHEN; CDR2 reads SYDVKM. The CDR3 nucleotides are TGTGCCAGCAGTCCCCCTGGGGAGTCGATATGGGGGACAGGGGGTAAAGAGACCCAGTACTTC. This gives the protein CASSPPGESIWGTGGKETQYF.

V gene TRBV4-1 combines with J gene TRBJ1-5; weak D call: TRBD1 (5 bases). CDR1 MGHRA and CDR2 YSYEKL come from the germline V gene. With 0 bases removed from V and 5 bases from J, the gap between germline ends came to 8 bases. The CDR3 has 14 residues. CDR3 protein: CASSQESGHQPQHF. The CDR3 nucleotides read TGCGCCAGCAGCCAAGAGTCGGGACATCAGCCCCAGCATTTT.

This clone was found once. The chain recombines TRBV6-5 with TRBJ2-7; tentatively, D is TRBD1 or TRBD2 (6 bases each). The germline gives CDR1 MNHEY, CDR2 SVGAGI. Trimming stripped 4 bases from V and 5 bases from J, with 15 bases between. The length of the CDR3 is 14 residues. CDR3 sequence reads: CASSSRGRVHEQYF. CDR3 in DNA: TGTGCCAGCAGTTCTCGGGGGCGCGTCCACGAGCAGTACTTC.

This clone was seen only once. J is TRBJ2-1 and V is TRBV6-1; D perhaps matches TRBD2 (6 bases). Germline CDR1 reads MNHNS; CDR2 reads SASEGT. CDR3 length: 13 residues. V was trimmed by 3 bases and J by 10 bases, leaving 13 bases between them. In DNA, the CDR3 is TGTGCCAGCAGTGAGAGACTAGAATGGGAGCAGTTCTTC. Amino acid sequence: CASSERLEWEQFF.

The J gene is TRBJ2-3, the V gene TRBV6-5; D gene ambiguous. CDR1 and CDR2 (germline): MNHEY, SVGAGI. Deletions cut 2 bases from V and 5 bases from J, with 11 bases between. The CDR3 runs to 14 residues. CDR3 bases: TGTGCCAGCAGTTACACAAACGGAAGAGATACGCAGTATTTT. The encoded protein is CASSYTNGRDTQYF.

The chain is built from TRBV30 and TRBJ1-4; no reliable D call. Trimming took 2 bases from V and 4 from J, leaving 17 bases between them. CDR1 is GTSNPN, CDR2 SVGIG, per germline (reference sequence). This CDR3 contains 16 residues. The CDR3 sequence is CAWSTEQLLNNEKLFF. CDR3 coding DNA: TGTGCCTGGAGTACTGAACAGCTGCTGAATAATGAAAAACTGTTTTTT.